The rows below give T cell receptor beta chains drawn from one sample of a study of cytomegalovirus exposure and HLA in healthy donors. Sequencing used immunoSEQ multiplex PCR; TCRdb keeps in-frame clones, though not all of them. This table holds roughly 190,000 clones, 74% found once. What was sequenced was PBMCs. These receptors all stem from a woman in her twenties or thirties in good health and CMV-seropositive. Both conserved end residues are part of each CDR3. The D gene is left open where the match is weak. Rows give clone size only sometimes, using once, few, many, or a class for an expanded clone.

NA	13	TRBV5-1	TRBJ2-7	NA	CASSQRQGYEQYF	TGCGCCAGCAGCCAACGGCAGGGCTACGAGCAGTACTTC
NA	17	TRBV6-1	TRBJ2-3	TRBD2	CASSEGGSGDLHDTQYF	TGTGCCAGCAGTGAAGGGGGCAGCGGGGACCTTCACGATACGCAGTATTTT
NA	13	TRBV29-1	TRBJ1-1	TRBD1	CSVRQGAGTEAFF	TGCAGCGTCCGACAGGGGGCAGGCACTGAAGCTTTCTTT
NA	14	TRBV19	TRBJ2-7	NA	CASSSLGTHHEQYF	TGTGCCAGTAGTTCCTTAGGGACACATCACGAGCAGTACTTC
NA	15	TRBV28	TRBJ2-7	NA	CASSPRGILSGEQYF	TGTGCCAGCAGCCCCCGGGGGATTCTGTCTGGCGAGCAGTACTTC
NA	12	TRBV18	TRBJ1-2	NA	CASSYTGDGYTF	TGTGCAAGCTCGTACACGGGGGATGGCTACACCTTC
NA	14	TRBV7-9	TRBJ2-7	TRBD1	CASTAGQGKDEQYF	TGTGCCAGCACCGCCGGACAGGGGAAGGACGAGCAGTACTTC
few	14	TRBV28	TRBJ2-7	TRBD1	CASTFGQGGYEQYF	TGTGCCAGCACCTTCGGACAGGGGGGATACGAGCAGTACTTC
NA	18	TRBV10-3	TRBJ2-1	NA	CAISEGPHGGASYNEQFF	TGTGCCATCAGTGAGGGACCCCATGGGGGGGCTTCCTACAATGAGCAGTTCTTC
NA	15	TRBV27	TRBJ2-7	NA	CASSLERALPYEQYF	TGTGCCAGCAGTTTAGAGAGGGCGCTACCCTACGAGCAGTACTTC
few	16	TRBV5-1	TRBJ2-1	TRBD2	CASSIPLAGVLNEQFF	TGCGCCAGCAGCATACCACTAGCGGGAGTACTAAATGAGCAGTTCTTC
NA	12	TRBV11-2	TRBJ1-1	NA	CASSEGGIEAFF	TGTGCCAGCAGCGAAGGGGGTATTGAAGCTTTCTTT
NA	17	TRBV5-4	TRBJ1-2	NA	CASSSTQGLQGVGGYTF	TGTGCCAGCAGCTCGACCCAGGGGTTACAGGGAGTAGGGGGCTACACCTTC
NA	15	TRBV5-4	TRBJ2-1	TRBD2	CASSQSGRAGNEQFF	TGTGCCAGCAGCCAGAGCGGGAGGGCAGGGAATGAGCAGTTCTTC
few	12	TRBV5-4	TRBJ2-7	NA	CASSEGTYEQYF	TGTGCCAGCAGTGAGGGAACCTACGAGCAGTACTTC
NA	15	TRBV5-4	TRBJ2-1	TRBD2	CASSLVGGRDNEQFF	TGTGCCAGCAGCTTGGTCGGCGGGAGAGATAATGAGCAGTTCTTC
NA	15	TRBV7-7	TRBJ2-7	NA	CASSLNPGRSDEQYF	TGTGCCAGCAGCTTGAACCCTGGTAGAAGTGACGAGCAGTACTTC
NA	15	TRBV7-9	TRBJ2-1	NA	CSSSSGPTYYNEQFF	TGTTCCAGCAGCTCAGGTCCGACATATTACAATGAGCAGTTCTTC
NA	16	TRBV4-1	TRBJ2-7	NA	CASSQNGLQASYEQYF	TGCGCCAGCAGCCAAAATGGGCTCCAAGCCTCCTACGAGCAGTACTTC
NA	15	TRBV5-1	TRBJ2-1	NA	CASRRDGPIYNEQFF	TGCGCCAGCAGGCGGGACGGACCGATCTACAATGAGCAGTTCTTC
few	13	TRBV27	TRBJ1-2	NA	CASSSTINYGYTF	TGTGCCAGCAGTTCGACTATTAACTATGGCTACACCTTC
NA	17	TRBV9	TRBJ2-1	TRBD2	CASSPHSLAGSYNEQFF	TGTGCCAGCAGCCCTCACTCTCTAGCGGGCTCCTACAATGAGCAGTTCTTC
NA	16	TRBV11-2	TRBJ2-3	TRBD2	CASSPGLAGGGDTQYF	TGTGCCAGCAGCCCGGGACTAGCGGGGGGAGGAGATACGCAGTATTTT
NA	13	TRBV19	TRBJ2-7	NA	CASSIAVSYEQYF	TGTGCCAGTAGTATTGCGGTCTCCTACGAGCAGTACTTC
NA	12	TRBV5-4	TRBJ2-1	NA	CASSLQYNEQFF	TGTGCCAGCAGCTTGCAATACAATGAGCAGTTCTTC
NA	15	TRBV4-2	TRBJ2-1	NA	CASSQEPGAPNEQFF	TGTGCCAGCAGCCAAGAACCCGGTGCCCCTAATGAGCAGTTCTTC
NA	17	TRBV7-9	TRBJ2-7	TRBD2	CASSLGAASGSSYEQYF	TGTGCCAGCAGCTTAGGGGCGGCTAGCGGGAGTTCCTACGAGCAGTACTTC
NA	14	TRBV19	TRBJ2-1	NA	CASSIQGDYNEQFF	TGTGCCAGTAGTATACAAGGGGACTACAATGAGCAGTTCTTC
few	15	TRBV9	TRBJ2-3	TRBD2	CASSVVTSGTDTQYF	TGTGCCAGCAGCGTAGTTACTAGCGGCACAGATACGCAGTATTTT
NA	13	TRBV9	TRBJ2-7	TRBD1	CASSPQGAYEQYF	TGTGCCAGCAGCCCGCAGGGGGCCTACGAGCAGTACTTC
once	14	TRBV25-1	TRBJ1-1	TRBD1	CASSPLQGLAEAFF	TGTGCCAGCAGTCCTCTACAGGGGCTCGCTGAAGCTTTCTTT
NA	16	TRBV7-2	TRBJ2-7	TRBD2	CASSKTSGPYSYEQYF	TGTGCCAGCAGCAAGACTAGCGGCCCATATTCCTACGAGCAGTACTTC
NA	15	TRBV27	TRBJ2-7	TRBD1	CASSPGTGGSYEQYF	TGTGCCAGCAGTCCGGGGACAGGGGGTTCCTACGAGCAGTACTTC
once	16	TRBV18	TRBJ2-7	TRBD2	CASSPTTRAGGWEQYF	TGTGCCAGCTCACCGACGACTAGGGCGGGAGGCTGGGAGCAGTACTTC
once	14	TRBV10-3	TRBJ2-7	NA	CATLGASAPYEQYF	TGTGCCACCCTTGGGGCGAGCGCTCCCTACGAGCAGTACTTC
NA	14	TRBV28	TRBJ1-5	TRBD1	CASSPITGVQPQHF	TGTGCCAGCAGTCCGATAACAGGGGTACAGCCCCAGCATTTT
NA	15	TRBV25-1	TRBJ1-1	NA	CASSDSSLLNTEAFF	TGTGCCAGCAGTGATAGTAGCCTGTTGAACACTGAAGCTTTCTTT
NA	16	TRBV27	TRBJ2-3	NA	CASSLGSRGSTDTQYF	TGTGCCAGCAGTTTAGGTAGCAGAGGGAGCACAGATACGCAGTATTTT
NA	17	TRBV5-1	TRBJ2-3	TRBD2	CASSLSPGLATGDTQYF	TGCGCCAGCAGTTTGTCACCGGGACTAGCGACAGGAGATACGCAGTATTTT
NA	14	TRBV28	TRBJ2-7	NA	CASSFAAGANEQYF	TGTGCCAGCAGTTTCGCGGCGGGGGCCAACGAGCAGTACTTC